Listed below are T cell receptor beta chains from one sample, sequenced in a study of regulatory T cells in long-lasting Graves disease. Using its own MiXCR run on the multiplex PCR reads, TCRdb lists one record per CDR3 protein. The sample consists of about 430,000 distinct CDR3 sequences, 21% of them appearing once. Sequenced here: peripheral blood mononuclear cells (PBMCs), sampled when the disease was refractory, from a patient treated with antithyroid drugs. Every receptor here comes from a female donor with Graves disease. CDR3s include the opening cysteine and the closing phenylalanine or tryptophan. D genes are given only for firm matches. Not all rows give a size; the values are once, few, many and, for expanded clones, a class.

many	TRBV15	TRBJ2-7	TRBD1	TGTGCCACCAGCAGAGAGTTGTCGGGACAGGCCCTGTACGAGCAGTACTTC	CATSRELSGQALYEQYF
few	TRBV5-1	TRBJ2-7	NA	TGCGCCAGGGGCTACGAGCAGTACTTC	CARGYEQYF
many	TRBV5-1	TRBJ2-5	TRBD2	TGCGCCAGCAGCGGCCCGTCGGGGGGACCGTACCAAGAGACCCAGTACTTC	CASSGPSGGPYQETQYF
few	TRBV28	TRBJ2-1	TRBD2	TGTGCCAGTGGTCTCGGGCTAGCGGGAGCCAATGAGCAGTTCTTC	CASGLGLAGANEQFF
many	TRBV28	TRBJ2-5	TRBD2	TGTGCCAGCAGTTTTTCGAGCGGGAGTGTCGAGACCCAGTACTTC	CASSFSSGSVETQYF
NA	TRBV25-1	TRBJ2-7	NA	TGTGCCAGCAGTCCCCGGACAGCAAGGAGCTCCTACGAGCAGTACTTC	CASSPRTARSSYEQYF
few	TRBV10-3	TRBJ2-4	TRBD2	TGTGCCATCACCGGACTAGCTCCAGGGGCCAAAAACATTCAGTACTTC	CAITGLAPGAKNIQYF
NA	TRBV5-1	TRBJ2-2	NA	TGCGCCAGCAGTCCCGACACCTACACCGGGGAGCTGTTTTTT	CASSPDTYTGELFF
many	TRBV28	TRBJ2-2	NA	TGTGCCAGCAGCCTCTTCTGGGGGGAGCTGTTTTTT	CASSLFWGELFF
NA	TRBV6-2/TRBV6-3	TRBJ1-4	NA	TGTGCCACCTCCCGGGGTGAAAAACTGTTTTTT	CATSRGEKLFF
few	TRBV5-4	TRBJ1-4	TRBD1	TGTGCCAGCAGCCTGTCCGGGACAGGCGAAAAACTGTTTTTT	CASSLSGTGEKLFF
NA	TRBV10-1	TRBJ2-7	NA	TGCGCCACTCCGGGAGAGCAGTACTTC	CATPGEQYF
NA	TRBV20-1	TRBJ2-5	TRBD2	TGCAGTGCCAAAAGACTAGCGGACCTCCAAGAGACCCAGTACTTC	CSAKRLADLQETQYF
few	TRBV20-1	TRBJ1-2	NA	TGCAGTGCTCATGCGGAGGTCCCAAACTATGGCTACACCTTC	CSAHAEVPNYGYTF
few	TRBV28	TRBJ2-6	NA	TGTGCCAGCAGTTACTTACAGGGAGCTGGGGCCAACGTCCTGACTTTC	CASSYLQGAGANVLTF
NA	TRBV3-1	TRBJ2-3	TRBD2	TGTGCCAGCAGCCAAGAACGGACTAGCCTCACAGATACGCAGTATTTT	CASSQERTSLTDTQYF
many	TRBV28	TRBJ2-7	TRBD1	TGTGCCAGCAGCCCGGGGACAGGGGGCTTCAACGAGCAGTACTTC	CASSPGTGGFNEQYF
many	TRBV2	TRBJ2-7	TRBD2	TGTGCCAGCAGTAAGCGGGAGGGGGACGAGCAGTACTTC	CASSKREGDEQYF
NA	TRBV27	TRBJ2-7	TRBD1	TGTGCCAGCAGTTTCCTTGGACAGGTCGAGCAGTACTTC	CASSFLGQVEQYF
few	TRBV10-3	TRBJ1-4	TRBD1	TGTGCCATCAGACAGGGGGCAGAGGAAAAACTGTTTTTT	CAIRQGAEEKLFF
many	TRBV28	TRBJ2-7	TRBD1	TGTGCCAGCAGTGAACAGGGGTTCCCCTCCTCCTACGAGCAGTACTTC	CASSEQGFPSSYEQYF
NA	TRBV20-1	TRBJ2-4	TRBD2	TGCAGTGCCCAGGGACTAGCGGGAGGCCTGGCCAAAAACATTCAGTACTTC	CSAQGLAGGLAKNIQYF
NA	TRBV28	TRBJ2-3	NA	TGTGCCAGCAGTTTAGGGGGAACCGGCACAGATACGCAGTATTTT	CASSLGGTGTDTQYF
once	TRBV3-1	TRBJ2-1	NA	TGTGCCAGCAGCCAAGATTTCACGGGAGACAATGAGCAGTTCTTC	CASSQDFTGDNEQFF
many	TRBV11-1	TRBJ2-2	TRBD2	TGTGCCAGCAGCCACCGACTAGCGGTACTAACCGGGGAGCTGTTTTTT	CASSHRLAVLTGELFF
few	TRBV30	TRBJ2-7	NA	TGTGCCTGGAGTGTTGGGGGTATCAACGAGCAGTACTTC	CAWSVGGINEQYF
NA	TRBV4-2	TRBJ1-2	NA	TGTGCCAGCAGCCAAGAAGCCGGGGACTATGGCTACACCTTC	CASSQEAGDYGYTF
few	TRBV19	TRBJ1-5	NA	TGTGCCAGTAGTATAGGAGGGGGGGGGCAACAGCCCCAGCATTTT	CASSIGGGGQQPQHF
many	TRBV7-9	TRBJ2-5	TRBD1	TGTGCCAGCAGCTTAACCGGGACAGGGTACGGAGAGACCCAGTACTTC	CASSLTGTGYGETQYF
once	TRBV19	TRBJ2-1	NA	TGTGCCAGTAGTGAGCGACAGTTCAATGAGCAGTTCTTC	CASSERQFNEQFF
many	TRBV9	TRBJ2-5	NA	TGTGCCAGCAGCGGTCAGCGTGGGATGGGGGCGTGGGAGACCCAGTACTTC	CASSGQRGMGAWETQYF
few	TRBV20-1	TRBJ2-2	TRBD2	TGCAGTGCTAGTAGAACTAGCGGAGGAAGGACCGGGGAGCTGTTTTTT	CSASRTSGGRTGELFF
few	TRBV19	TRBJ2-6	NA	TGTGCCAGTAGTATCGGGGGAACTCACTCTGGGGCCAACGTCCTGACTTTC	CASSIGGTHSGANVLTF
many	TRBV27	TRBJ1-1	NA	TGTGCCAGCAGTTTTAACACCGAGAACACTGAAGCTTTCTTT	CASSFNTENTEAFF
NA	TRBV5-5	TRBJ2-2	NA	TGTGCCAGCAGCTTTTTGGTTTTTACCGGGGAGCTGTTTTTT	CASSFLVFTGELFF
many	TRBV6-2/TRBV6-3	TRBJ1-5	NA	TGTGCCAGCAGACCCACAGGGTATCAGCCCCAGCATTTT	CASRPTGYQPQHF
NA	TRBV19	TRBJ2-1	NA	TGTGCCAGTAGTATCCTCGTTCGGGGGAGTTACCCCTACAATGAGCAGTTCTTC	CASSILVRGSYPYNEQFF
few	TRBV29-1	TRBJ1-5	NA	TGCAGCGTTTTTCCGGGGGGCAATCAGCCCCAGCATTTT	CSVFPGGNQPQHF
NA	TRBV12-3/TRBV12-4	TRBJ1-1	NA	TGTGCCAGCAGCCTCGGACAGCGTAATGAAGCTTTCTTT	CASSLGQRNEAFF
NA	TRBV7-8	TRBJ1-3	TRBD1	TGTGCCAGCAGCCCGAGGGGACAGAACCTTGGAAACACCATATATTTT	CASSPRGQNLGNTIYF
many	TRBV6-1	TRBJ1-5	NA	TGTGCCAGCGGAAGAAGAGACAGGCCAAGCAATCAGCCCCAGCATTTT	CASGRRDRPSNQPQHF
NA	TRBV7-8	TRBJ2-7	TRBD2	TGTGCCAGCAGCTCCACTAGCGGTACCTACGAGCAGTACTTC	CASSSTSGTYEQYF
few	TRBV7-8	TRBJ1-2	NA	TGTGCCAGCAGCTTCGGGGTGTTCTATGGCTACACCTTC	CASSFGVFYGYTF
NA	TRBV7-9	TRBJ1-2	NA	TGTGCCAGCAGCTCACTAAACCGGGACCATAATGGCTACACCTTC	CASSSLNRDHNGYTF
many	TRBV7-8	TRBJ2-7	NA	TGTGCCAGCAGCTTAGCAGGACTCCCGTCCTCCTACGAGCAGTACTTC	CASSLAGLPSSYEQYF
NA	TRBV14	TRBJ2-7	NA	TGTGCCAGCAGCCAAGTACGAGGAGACGAGCAGTACTTC	CASSQVRGDEQYF
few	TRBV12-3/TRBV12-4	TRBJ1-3	NA	TGTGCCAGCCGAGTGTCGGGTTCGTCTGGAAACACCATATATTTT	CASRVSGSSGNTIYF
many	TRBV25-1	TRBJ1-5	NA	TGTGCCAGCAGTGATTCGCAAGGGGACGGCAATCAGCCCCAGCATTTT	CASSDSQGDGNQPQHF
many	TRBV12-3/TRBV12-4	TRBJ2-5	NA	TGTGCCATCCGAAGTTCAGGGGTGGGGGAGACCCAGTACTTC	CAIRSSGVGETQYF
many	TRBV30	TRBJ1-1	NA	TGTGCCTGGCACGGCGCAGTCATGAACACTGAAGCTTTCTTT	CAWHGAVMNTEAFF
NA	TRBV9	TRBJ1-6	NA	TGTGCCAGCAGCCCATTGGATTCACCCCTCCACTTT	CASSPLDSPLHF
many	TRBV5-5	TRBJ2-7	TRBD1	TGTGCCAGCAGCTTGGGTTCGGGACAGGGGGCGGTCGAGCAGTACTTC	CASSLGSGQGAVEQYF
many	TRBV10-3	TRBJ2-5	TRBD2	TGTGCCATCAGTGCTTCACTAGCGGGAGTCAGGGAGACCCAGTACTTC	CAISASLAGVRETQYF